The 8 T cell receptor beta chains reported below all come from one sample, sequenced in a study of blood T cells in healthy people across ages. Next came a second PCR, run for about 7 to 12 cycles, which used a sample-barcoded 5' primer along with a J-beta primer mix. MiXCR, applied by TCRdb to the 5' RACE reads, yields one record per CDR3 protein. The table records about 1.4 million distinct CDR3 sequences, approximately 59% of them present only once. Specimen: blood. Source of these receptors: a man between 18 and 29 years old in good health.

This chain joins TRBV29-1 and TRBJ2-5; D perhaps matches TRBD2 (5 bases). Germline-derived CDR1 and CDR2 are SQVTM and ANQGSEA. CDR3 size: 14 residues. Trimming took 0 bases from V and 0 from J, leaving 8 bases between them. The CDR3: CSVEDGVNQETQYF. The CDR3 DNA reads TGCAGCGTTGAAGACGGGGTAAACCAAGAGACCCAGTACTTC.

V usage is TRBV14 and J usage is TRBJ2-3, with a weak D call TRBD1 (5 bases). The CDR3 contains 16 residues. Trimming removed 0 bases from V and 1 base from J, with 11 bases in between. The germline V gene encodes CDR1 SGHDN and CDR2 FVKESK. CDR3: CASSQDPGYGTDTQYF. As DNA, the CDR3 is TGTGCCAGCAGCCAAGATCCAGGGTATGGCACAGATACGCAGTATTTT.

This clonotype was found a few times. This rearrangement joins TRBV4-1 to TRBJ2-5; TRBD1 is a possible D gene (5 bases). The CDR3 extends over 15 amino acids. CDR1 and CDR2 from the germline V gene are MGHRA and YSYEKL. The V end was cut by 6 bases, the J end by 4 bases, with 18 bases between. The CDR3 loop reads CASRGSGRIGETQYF. In nucleotides, the CDR3 is TGCGCCAGCAGAGGGTCAGGGCGAATCGGAGAGACCCAGTACTTC.

The chain combines TRBV4-1 with TRBJ2-2, with a tentative D call TRBD1 (6 bases). The germline V gene encodes CDR1 MGHRA and CDR2 YSYEKL. CDR3 length: 16 amino acids. V gave up 4 bases and J gave up 2 bases, with 14 bases separating them. The CDR3 sequence: CASSPHRVSNTGELFF. For the CDR3, the DNA is TGCGCCAGCAGCCCCCACAGGGTATCAAACACCGGGGAGCTGTTTTTT.

The V and J genes are TRBV3-1 and TRBJ2-5; D may be TRBD1 or TRBD2 (5 bases each). The CDR3 runs to 15 residues. Germline V gives CDR1 LGHDT, CDR2 YNNKEL (reference sequence). Trimming took 4 bases from V and 2 from J, leaving 14 bases between them. The CDR3 DNA reads as TGTGCCAGCAGCCGAAAGGGGACCATACAAGAGACCCAGTACTTC. Its translation: CASSRKGTIQETQYF.

The genes are TRBV4-3 and TRBJ1-4; a weak D match, TRBD1 (6 bases). Trimming cost V 0 bases and J 8 bases, with 22 bases left between them. CDR1 and CDR2 (germline): LGHNA, YSLEER. The CDR3 extends over 18 amino acids. CDR3 sequence (DNA): TGCGCCAGCAGCCAAGATTCAGGGTTCGGGGGGCTCTGGGAAAAACTGTTTTTT. This gives the protein CASSQDSGFGGLWEKLFF.

This clonotype was observed a handful of times. The chain couples TRBV29-1 to TRBJ2-7; D perhaps matches TRBD1 (6 bases). V dropped 5 bases and J dropped 0 bases, with 11 bases sitting between them. Germline V gene sequence: CDR1 SQVTM, CDR2 ANQGSEA. The CDR3 length is 13 residues. CDR3 region: CSVTEDSSYEQYF. The CDR3 nucleotides are TGCAGCGTTACCGAGGACAGCTCCTACGAGCAGTACTTC.

V and J are TRBV6-4 and TRBJ1-1, with TRBD1 matching 8 bases. J gave up 3 bases and V 0 bases, and 3 bases lay outside the gene matches. The CDR3 has 15 amino acids. Per the germline V gene, CDR1 is MRHNA and CDR2 is SNTAGT. The CDR3: CASSDSTGGYTEAFF. The CDR3, as DNA: TGTGCCAGCAGTGACTCCACAGGGGGATACACTGAAGCTTTCTTT.